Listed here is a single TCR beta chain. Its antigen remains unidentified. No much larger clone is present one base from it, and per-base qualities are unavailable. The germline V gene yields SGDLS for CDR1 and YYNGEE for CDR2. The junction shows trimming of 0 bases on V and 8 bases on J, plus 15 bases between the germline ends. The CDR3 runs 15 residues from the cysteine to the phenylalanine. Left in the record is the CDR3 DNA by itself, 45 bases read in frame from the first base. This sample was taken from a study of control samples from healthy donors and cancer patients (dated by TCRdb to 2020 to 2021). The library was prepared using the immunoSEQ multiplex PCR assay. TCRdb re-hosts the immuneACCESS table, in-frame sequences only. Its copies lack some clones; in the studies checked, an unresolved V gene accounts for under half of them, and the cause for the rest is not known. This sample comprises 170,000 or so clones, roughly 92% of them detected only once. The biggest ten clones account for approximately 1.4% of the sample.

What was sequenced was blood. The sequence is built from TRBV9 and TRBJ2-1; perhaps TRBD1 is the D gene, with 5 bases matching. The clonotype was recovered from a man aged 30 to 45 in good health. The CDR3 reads CASSVVSGSGHEQFF. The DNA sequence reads TGTGCCAGCAGCGTAGTGTCAGGGTCGGGCCATGAGCAGTTCTTC.